Shown below are 20 T cell receptor beta chains from a single sample sequenced in a study of blood T cell repertoires in COVID-19. Data came from immunoSEQ multiplex PCR; TCRdb stores just in-frame clones and leaves some out. This sample has fewer than 400,000 clones, with roughly 91% found just once. Sequencing used peripheral blood. All receptors derive from a woman aged 30 to 39 with COVID-19, enrolled during active disease.

The V and J genes are TRBV4-3 and TRBJ2-2; D remains unclear. Trimming took off 0 bases at V and 1 base at J, with 6 bases between the two ends. The CDR3 runs to 15 residues. Germline V gene data show CDR1 as LGHNA and CDR2 as YSLEER. The CDR3 DNA reads as TGCGCCAGCAGCCAAGAGGCTAGGAACACCGGGGAGCTGTTTTTT. Its protein product is CASSQEARNTGELFF.

This clone was detected only once. The V gene is TRBV9, the J gene TRBJ2-3, with 7 bases that match TRBD1. The CDR3 is 16 residues long. Germline CDR1 is SGDLS and CDR2 is YYNGEE. V was clipped by 0 bases and J by 5 bases; unmatched bases: 9. CDR3 bases: TGTGCCAGCAGCGTAGTAGGGGGCCAAGGGATAGATACGCAGTATTTT. Protein: CASSVVGGQGIDTQYF.

This chain joins TRBV6-6 and TRBJ1-5; D is unresolved. CDR3 length: 15 residues. Germline V gives CDR1 MNHNY, CDR2 SVGAGI (reference sequence). Trimming removed 5 bases at V and 4 bases at J, with 15 bases between. CDR3 nucleotides: TGTGCCAGCAGTCCCCAGAGAGACGGGAATCAGCCCCAGCATTTT. As protein: CASSPQRDGNQPQHF.

The chain recombines TRBV14 with TRBJ2-3; D gene uncertain. The CDR3 sequence is 13 residues long. Germline CDR1 reads SGHDN; CDR2 reads FVKESK. The V and J ends lost 4 bases and 2 bases respectively, with 7 bases between them. CDR3 sequence (DNA): TGTGCCAGCAGCCGAGAATACACAGATACGCAGTATTTT. It codes for CASSREYTDTQYF.

In the case of this clone: Since a much larger clone is just one base distant, this may be a read error. The chain is built from TRBV12-3 or TRBV12-4 and TRBJ2-3; no clear D gene. The length of the CDR3 is 12 residues. V gave up 5 bases and J gave up 0 bases, with 3 bases separating them. Written as DNA, the CDR3 is TGTGCCAGCAGTACTAGCACAGATACGCAGTATTTT. Protein product: CASSTSTDTQYF.

The genes are TRBV28 and TRBJ1-6; 7 bases line up with TRBD1. The CDR3 runs 13 residues. The junction had 6 bases not matched to a gene; V was cut back by 10 bases and J by 6 bases. The germline V gene has CDR1 MDHEN and CDR2 SYDVKM. This CDR3 is CATTGQPNSPLHF. The CDR3 region has the DNA TGTGCCACCACGGGACAGCCTAATTCACCCCTCCACTTT.

The CDR3 spells CASSELSTATNNEQFF. The DNA for the CDR3 is TGTGCCAGCAGTGAATTGTCGACAGCTACTAACAATGAGCAGTTCTTC. The chain combines TRBV2 with TRBJ2-1, with D tentatively TRBD1 (5 bases). The CDR3 runs to 16 residues. Trimming cost V 2 bases and J 5 bases, with 16 bases left between them. Germline-derived CDR1 and CDR2 are SNHLY and FYNNEI. Complete variable domain (other parts from reference TRBV2 and TRBJ2-1): EPEVTQTPSHQVTQMGQEVILRCVPISNHLYFYWYRQILGQKVEFLVSFYNNEISEKSEIFDDQFSVERPDGSNFTLKIRSTKLEDSAMYFCASSELSTATNNEQFFGPGTRLTVL.

The chain combines TRBV9 with TRBJ1-6; D possibly corresponds to TRBD1 (6 bases). The CDR3 is 16 residues long. V shed 4 bases and J shed 0 bases, with 11 bases lying between them. Germline CDR1 and CDR2: SGDLS and YYNGEE. The CDR3 is CASSTGGLSYNSPLHF. The CDR3 bases are TGTGCCAGCAGCACGGGGGGGCTCTCCTATAATTCACCCCTCCACTTT.

The chain uses TRBV27 and TRBJ1-2; 8 bases match TRBD1. Germline CDR1 reads MNHEY; CDR2 reads SMNVEV (reference sequence). CDR3 length: 15 residues. Trimming removed 6 bases from V and 4 bases from J; junction bases left unmatched: 10. The CDR3, as DNA: TGTGCCAGCAGCCCAAGGTGGACAGGGCCCTATGGCTACACCTTC. Protein product: CASSPRWTGPYGYTF.

V usage is TRBV27 and J usage is TRBJ2-7, with D possibly matching TRBD1 (6 bases). The CDR3 loop spans 15 amino acids. Germline V gene data show CDR1 as MNHEY and CDR2 as SMNVEV (reference sequence). The V gene lost 6 bases and the J gene lost 0 bases, with 15 bases spanning the gap. The CDR3 DNA sequence: TGTGCCAGCAGACAGACAGGACCCTCCTCCTACGAGCAGTACTTC. It translates to CASRQTGPSSYEQYF.

The chain uses TRBV15 and TRBJ2-1; 12 bases match TRBD2. The CDR3 consists of 16 residues. From germline, CDR1 is LNHNV and CDR2 YYDKDF (reference sequence). Trimming took 4 bases from V and 0 from J; bases not matched to a gene: 1. The CDR3, as DNA: TGTGCCACCAGCAAGACTAGCGGGGGCTCCTACAATGAGCAGTTCTTC. Amino acid sequence: CATSKTSGGSYNEQFF. Variable domain in full (rest from reference TRBV15 and TRBJ2-1): DAMVIQNPRYQVTQFGKPVTLSCSQTLNHNVMYWYQQKSSQAPKLLFHYYDKDFNNEADTPDNFQSRRPNTSFCFLDIRSPGLGDTAMYLCATSKTSGGSYNEQFFGPGTRLTVL.

This clone appeared a single time. The CDR3 spells CASSPDTTYGYTF. The DNA for the CDR3 is TGTGCCAGCAGCCCTGACACGACCTATGGCTACACCTTC. The J gene is TRBJ1-2, the V gene TRBV9; no firm D call. V dropped 4 bases and J dropped 4 bases, with 11 bases sitting between them. The CDR3 is 13 residues long. The V gene's germline CDR1 is SGDLS and CDR2 YYNGEE.

The genes are TRBV11-3 and TRBJ1-1; TRBD1 is a possible D gene (6 bases). Trimming cost V 2 bases and J 9 bases, with 13 bases left between them. From germline, CDR1 is SGHNT and CDR2 YENEEA. The CDR3 totals 13 residues. CDR3 protein: CASSLTSGQKAFF. In nucleotides, the CDR3 is TGTGCCAGCAGCTTAACCTCCGGACAGAAAGCTTTCTTT.

The CDR3 sequence: CASRGTGESVAAGELFF. The CDR3 nucleotides read TGCGCCAGCAGGGGGACAGGGGAATCCGTGGCGGCCGGGGAGCTGTTTTTT. The rearrangement links TRBV5-1 to TRBJ2-2; 10 positions match TRBD1. The ends lost 5 bases at V and 6 bases at J; junction bases unmatched: 13. Looked up from germline, CDR1 is SGHRS and CDR2 is YFSETQ. The CDR3 has 17 residues.

This chain joins TRBV4-1 and TRBJ2-1; 10 nucleotides match TRBD2. J lost 2 bases, V lost 4 bases, and 5 bases had no gene match. The CDR3 sequence is 16 residues long. Germline V lookup: CDR1 MGHRA, CDR2 YSYEKL. For the CDR3, the DNA is TGCGCCAGCAGCCGCGCTAGCGGGGGACCCTACAATGAGCAGTTCTTC. It translates to CASSRASGGPYNEQFF.

The V call is TRBV15, the J call TRBJ1-5; 7 bases map to TRBD1. J lost 0 bases, V lost 1 base, and 12 bases had no gene match. This CDR3 has 19 residues. CDR1 LNHNV and CDR2 YYDKDF come from the germline V gene (reference sequence). The CDR3 spells CATSRAQLLTGASNQPQHF. The CDR3 DNA sequence: TGTGCCACCAGCAGAGCTCAACTACTAACAGGGGCTAGCAATCAGCCCCAGCATTTT.

V gene TRBV5-4 combines with J gene TRBJ1-2; possible D gene TRBD1, 6 bases. With 0 bases removed from V and 8 bases from J, the gap between germline ends came to 14 bases. The CDR3 extends over 14 amino acids. CDR1 is SGHNT and CDR2 is YYREEE in the germline V gene (reference sequence). In nucleotides, the CDR3 is TGTGCCAGCAGCTTGGGAGGGACAATAAAGGGCTACACCTTC. Amino acids: CASSLGGTIKGYTF.

This clone was seen a single time. The gene calls are TRBV7-9 and TRBJ1-3; TRBD1 aligns across 7 bases. This CDR3 contains 14 residues. J lost 4 bases, V lost 5 bases, and 5 bases had no gene match. Germline values: CDR1 SEHNR, CDR2 FQNEAQ (reference sequence). The CDR3 spells CASSVTGAGNTIYF. CDR3 bases: TGTGCCAGCAGCGTAACAGGGGCAGGAAACACCATATATTTT.

The chain is built from TRBV30 and TRBJ2-3; no clear D gene. Trimming removed 1 base from V and 2 bases from J, with 10 bases in between. Germline CDR1 GTSNPN, CDR2 SVGIG (reference sequence). This CDR3 region has 14 residues. The CDR3 nucleotides read TGTGCCTGGAGTGAAGGCGGCTCCACAGATACGCAGTATTTT. It codes for CAWSEGGSTDTQYF. The variable domain in full, completed from reference TRBV30 and TRBJ2-3, reads SQTIHQWPATLVQPVGSPLSLECTVEGTSNPNLYWYRQAAGRGLQLLFYSVGIGQISSEVPQNLSASRPQDRQFILSSKKLLLSDSGFYLCAWSEGGSTDTQYFGPGTRLTVL.

The sample holds a few counts of this clone. J is TRBJ1-1 and V is TRBV6-4; 9 nucleotides align to TRBD1. The germline CDR1 and CDR2 sequences are MRHNA and SNTAGT. Losses at the gene ends were 5 bases for V and 1 base for J; bases not matched to a gene: 8. The CDR3 is 16 amino acids. DNA for the CDR3: TGTGCCAGCAGTAGCAAACCGGGACAGGGGAACACTGAAGCTTTCTTT. This gives the protein CASSSKPGQGNTEAFF.